The next 25 T cell receptor beta chains were all read from a single sample in a study of CD8 T cells in Susac syndrome. Random-hexamer reverse transcription was applied to about 0.45 to 1 ug RNA. One entry per CDR3 protein results from TCRdb running MiXCR on the immunoSEQ multiplex PCR reads. The sample shows 140,000 to 150,000 distinct CDR3 sequences, approximately 95% of them seen only once. Specimen: CD4+ T cells from PBMCs. The receptor set was obtained from a human donor with Susac syndrome.

The CDR3 reads CASSSDRGTQYF. The CDR3 region has the DNA TGTGCCAGCAGCTCCGACAGGGGAACCCAGTACTTC. The V call is TRBV28, the J call TRBJ2-5; 8 bases match TRBD1. The CDR3 contains 12 residues. The ends lost 6 bases at V and 8 bases at J; junction bases unmatched: 5. In germline, CDR1 is MDHEN, CDR2 SYDVKM.

J is TRBJ2-7 and V is TRBV12-3 or TRBV12-4, with D perhaps TRBD1 (6 bases). Trimming took off 4 bases at V and 2 bases at J, with 9 bases between the two ends. This CDR3 has 13 residues. The CDR3 DNA reads TGTGCCAGCAGTTATCAGGGGACCTACGAGCAGTACTTC. This translates into CASSYQGTYEQYF.

The V and J genes are TRBV20-1 and TRBJ2-7; D not certain. The germline V gene has CDR1 DFQATT and CDR2 SNEGSKA (reference sequence). Trimming removed 4 bases from V and 2 bases from J, with 6 bases in between. The CDR3 extends over 11 amino acids. This chain's CDR3 is CSAIDTYEQYF. The CDR3 DNA reads as TGCAGTGCTATAGACACCTACGAGCAGTACTTC.

The CDR3 DNA reads as TGCGCCAGCAGGGACACTGCACAAGAGACCCAGTACTTC. Its translation: CASRDTAQETQYF. The chain uses TRBV5-1 and TRBJ2-5; the D gene is possibly TRBD1 (5 bases). Germline CDR1 is SGHRS and CDR2 is YFSETQ. This CDR3 is 13 amino acids long. The ends were cut back, 5 bases at V and 2 bases at J, with 10 bases in the middle.

This chain links TRBV27 with TRBJ1-4; D perhaps matches TRBD1 (5 bases). V dropped 5 bases and J dropped 6 bases, with 13 bases sitting between them. CDR1 and CDR2 (germline): MNHEY, SMNVEV (reference sequence). This CDR3 spans 14 amino acids. CDR3: CASSPLGGYEKLFF. Written as DNA, the CDR3 is TGTGCCAGCAGTCCCCTGGGGGGGTATGAAAAACTGTTTTTT.

The gene calls are TRBV4-1 and TRBJ2-7; no reliable D call. The CDR3 has 17 residues. The germline V and J ends were trimmed by 4 bases and 2 bases, with 21 bases remaining between them. Germline V lookup: CDR1 MGHRA, CDR2 YSYEKL. The CDR3 here is CASSPVGFRTPTYEQYF. CDR3 DNA sequence: TGCGCCAGCAGCCCGGTGGGGTTTAGAACACCGACCTACGAGCAGTACTTC.

V is TRBV6-6 and J is TRBJ2-7; D tentatively fits TRBD1 or TRBD2 (6 bases each). CDR3 length equals 15 residues. Germline V gene sequence: CDR1 MNHNY, CDR2 SVGAGI (reference sequence). Trimming left V 1 base short and J 0 bases short, with 10 bases between. The CDR3, as DNA: TGTGCCAGCAGTTACTTGAGGGGGGACTCCTACGAGCAGTACTTC. Protein sequence: CASSYLRGDSYEQYF.

V and J are TRBV28 and TRBJ1-2; 7 nucleotides line up with TRBD1. There are 14 residues in the CDR3. The ends lost 4 bases at V and 1 base at J; junction bases unmatched: 3. Looked up from germline, CDR1 is MDHEN and CDR2 is SYDVKM. The CDR3, as DNA: TGTGCCAGCAGTTCCGGGACAGATAACTATGGCTACACCTTC. Its translation: CASSSGTDNYGYTF.

This chain connects TRBV4-1 to TRBJ1-5; 8 nucleotides align to TRBD1. Germline CDR1 is MGHRA and CDR2 is YSYEKL. V shed 3 bases and J 6 bases; nucleotides not matched to a gene: 7. The CDR3 loop spans 15 amino acids. Here the CDR3 DNA reads TGCGCCAGCAGCCAGAACCCCAGGGGGCTTCAGCCCCAGCATTTT. Its translation is CASSQNPRGLQPQHF.

J is TRBJ1-1 and V is TRBV7-9, with D perhaps matching TRBD1 (5 bases). Trimming shortened V by 3 bases and J by 0 bases, and 8 bases separated the two germline ends. The CDR3 contains 14 residues. Germline V lookup: CDR1 SEHNR, CDR2 FQNEAQ (reference sequence). CDR3 amino acids: CASSFGGVNTEAFF. The CDR3 bases are TGTGCCAGCAGCTTCGGAGGGGTGAACACTGAAGCTTTCTTT.

The genes are TRBV5-1 and TRBJ1-5; D might be TRBD1 (5 bases). In germline, CDR1 is SGHRS, CDR2 YFSETQ. The ends were cut back, 1 base at V and 1 base at J, with 9 bases in the middle. The CDR3 runs 15 residues. In nucleotides, the CDR3 is TGCGCCAGCAGCTTGACCTCAGGGAGCAATCAGCCCCAGCATTTT. This translates into CASSLTSGSNQPQHF.

The rearrangement joins TRBV15 to TRBJ2-1, with 10 bases that match TRBD2. The germline V gene has CDR1 LNHNV and CDR2 YYDKDF (reference sequence). Unmatched junction bases numbered 6, after V lost 0 bases and J lost 10 bases. This CDR3 is 15 amino acids long. In DNA, the CDR3 is TGTGCCACCAGCAGAGATCTAGCGGGAGTAAGGGAGCAGTTCTTC. As protein: CATSRDLAGVREQFF.

In its sample, this clonotype was seen once. This rearrangement joins TRBV20-1 to TRBJ2-1, with 16 bases that match TRBD2. Trimming removed 5 bases from V and 6 bases from J; junction bases left unmatched: 10. The germline V gene has CDR1 DFQATT and CDR2 SNEGSKA (reference sequence). This CDR3 has 17 residues. This chain's CDR3 is CSAPGTSGGAPVNEQFF. CDR3 DNA sequence: TGCAGTGCTCCCGGGACTAGCGGGGGGGCACCTGTCAATGAGCAGTTCTTC.

DNA for the CDR3: TGTGCCAGCAGTGAGTACGGGACTCGAGATGAGCAGTTCTTC. Translation gives CASSEYGTRDEQFF. This chain links TRBV2 with TRBJ2-1; a possible D gene is TRBD2 (6 bases). Per germline, CDR1 SNHLY and CDR2 FYNNEI. The CDR3 loop spans 14 amino acids. V gave up 3 bases and J gave up 8 bases, with 14 bases separating them.

The chain links TRBV10-3 to TRBJ1-1; no reliable D call. This CDR3 is built from 12 residues. Trimming removed 1 base from V and 5 bases from J, with 5 bases in between. Germline loops: CDR1 ENHRY, CDR2 SYGVKD. The DNA for the CDR3 is TGTGCCATCAGTGAGTTAGGGACTGAAGCTTTCTTT. Its translation is CAISELGTEAFF.

This sequence joins TRBV11-2 and TRBJ2-1, with 7 nucleotides matching TRBD2. The junction had 9 bases not matched to a gene; V was cut back by 0 bases and J by 7 bases. CDR3 length equals 16 residues. Germline CDR1 is SGHAT and CDR2 is FQNNGV. CDR3 amino acids: CASSLDLGLGRNEQFF. The CDR3 nucleotides read TGTGCCAGCAGCTTAGACCTCGGACTAGGGAGGAATGAGCAGTTCTTC. Using reference TRBV11-2 and TRBJ2-1 for the parts outside the CDR3, the full variable domain is EAGVAQSPRYKIIEKRQSVAFWCNPISGHATLYWYQQILGQGPKLLIQFQNNGVVDDSQLPKDRFSAERLKGVDSTLKIQPAKLEDSAVYLCASSLDLGLGRNEQFFGPGTRLTVL.

The chain joins TRBV12-3 or TRBV12-4 to TRBJ2-3; D ambiguous. The CDR3 extends over 15 amino acids. The V end lost 3 bases, the J end lost 0 bases, and 10 bases lay between the germline ends. CDR3 coding DNA: TGTGCCAGCAGTTTGGGCGTTTCTAGCACAGATACGCAGTATTTT. This sequence encodes CASSLGVSSTDTQYF.

The chain recombines TRBV28 with TRBJ1-1; 7 bases fit TRBD1. The CDR3 spans 16 residues. Trimming cost V 6 bases and J 1 base; bases outside gene matches: 11. Germline CDR1 MDHEN, CDR2 SYDVKM. CDR3 protein: CASRPQVGGGNTEAFF. The CDR3 coding sequence is TGTGCCAGCAGGCCGCAGGTAGGGGGCGGGAACACTGAAGCTTTCTTT. Combining the CDR3 with reference TRBV28 and TRBJ1-1 gives the whole variable domain DVKVTQSSRYLVKRTGEKVFLECVQDMDHENMFWYRQDPGLGLRLIYFSYDVKMKEKGDIPEGYSVSREKKERFSLILESASTNQTSMYLCASRPQVGGGNTEAFFGQGTRLTVV.

The chain couples TRBV5-4 to TRBJ2-3, with D maybe TRBD2 (5 bases). The V and J ends lost 0 bases and 4 bases respectively, with 9 bases between them. The CDR3 is made up of 14 amino acids. Germline V lookup: CDR1 SGHNT, CDR2 YYREEE (reference sequence). The CDR3 nucleotides read TGTGCCAGCAGCTTGGCCGTGGAGGCAGATACGCAGTATTTT. This encodes CASSLAVEADTQYF.

The chain is built from TRBV12-5 and TRBJ1-5; 8 bases match TRBD1. V trimming: 0 bases; J trimming: 4 bases; junction bases outside the gene matches: 8. The CDR3 runs 17 residues. The V gene's germline CDR1 is LGHNT and CDR2 FRNRAP. The CDR3 sequence: CASGLVAGGPRNQPQHF. The CDR3 DNA is TGTGCTAGTGGTTTGGTGGCAGGGGGCCCTCGAAATCAGCCCCAGCATTTT.

The rearrangement links TRBV29-1 to TRBJ2-1; D is undetermined. The CDR3 covers 13 residues. Germline CDR1 SQVTM, CDR2 ANQGSEA. Trimming took off 7 bases at V and 4 bases at J, with 14 bases between the two ends. The CDR3: CSAGIGRYNEQFF. The DNA for the CDR3 is TGCAGCGCTGGGATCGGCAGGTACAATGAGCAGTTCTTC.

The genes are TRBV20-1 and TRBJ2-7; D might be TRBD2 (6 bases). V was cut by 6 bases and J by 3 bases, with 12 bases left in between. The length of the CDR3 is 12 residues. CDR1 and CDR2 (germline): DFQATT, SNEGSKA (reference sequence). The CDR3 region is CSANPGVYEQYF. The CDR3 region has the DNA TGCAGTGCCAATCCGGGAGTCTACGAGCAGTACTTC.

This chain uses TRBV9 with TRBJ2-1; D gene uncertain. Looked up from germline, CDR1 is SGDLS and CDR2 is YYNGEE. V was shortened by 0 bases and J by 2 bases, with 6 bases between the two germline ends. CDR3 length: 14 residues. This chain's CDR3 is CASSVVYAYNEQFF. The CDR3 DNA follows: TGTGCCAGCAGCGTAGTTTATGCCTACAATGAGCAGTTCTTC.

V usage is TRBV29-1 and J usage is TRBJ2-1, with 8 nucleotides matching TRBD2. J lost 5 bases, V lost 3 bases, and 15 bases had no gene match. This CDR3 contains 17 residues. The germline gives CDR1 SQVTM, CDR2 ANQGSEA. CDR3 residues: CSVDKGVGRGAHNEQFF. For the CDR3, the DNA is TGCAGCGTTGATAAGGGGGTCGGGAGGGGGGCTCACAATGAGCAGTTCTTC.

This chain joins TRBV3-1 and TRBJ1-3; the D is unclear. Trimming took 1 base from V and 3 from J, leaving 7 bases between them. The CDR3 contains 14 residues. In germline, CDR1 is LGHDT, CDR2 YNNKEL (reference sequence). Here the CDR3 DNA reads TGTGCCAGCAGCCAAGTAGGGCATGGAAACACCATATATTTT. It is translated as CASSQVGHGNTIYF. The full variable domain, with the rest looked up from reference TRBV3-1 and TRBJ1-3, is DTAVSQTPKYLVTQMGNDKSIKCEQNLGHDTMYWYKQDSKKFLKIMFSYNNKELIINETVPNRFSPKSPDKAHLNLHINSLELGDSAVYFCASSQVGHGNTIYFGEGSWLTVV.